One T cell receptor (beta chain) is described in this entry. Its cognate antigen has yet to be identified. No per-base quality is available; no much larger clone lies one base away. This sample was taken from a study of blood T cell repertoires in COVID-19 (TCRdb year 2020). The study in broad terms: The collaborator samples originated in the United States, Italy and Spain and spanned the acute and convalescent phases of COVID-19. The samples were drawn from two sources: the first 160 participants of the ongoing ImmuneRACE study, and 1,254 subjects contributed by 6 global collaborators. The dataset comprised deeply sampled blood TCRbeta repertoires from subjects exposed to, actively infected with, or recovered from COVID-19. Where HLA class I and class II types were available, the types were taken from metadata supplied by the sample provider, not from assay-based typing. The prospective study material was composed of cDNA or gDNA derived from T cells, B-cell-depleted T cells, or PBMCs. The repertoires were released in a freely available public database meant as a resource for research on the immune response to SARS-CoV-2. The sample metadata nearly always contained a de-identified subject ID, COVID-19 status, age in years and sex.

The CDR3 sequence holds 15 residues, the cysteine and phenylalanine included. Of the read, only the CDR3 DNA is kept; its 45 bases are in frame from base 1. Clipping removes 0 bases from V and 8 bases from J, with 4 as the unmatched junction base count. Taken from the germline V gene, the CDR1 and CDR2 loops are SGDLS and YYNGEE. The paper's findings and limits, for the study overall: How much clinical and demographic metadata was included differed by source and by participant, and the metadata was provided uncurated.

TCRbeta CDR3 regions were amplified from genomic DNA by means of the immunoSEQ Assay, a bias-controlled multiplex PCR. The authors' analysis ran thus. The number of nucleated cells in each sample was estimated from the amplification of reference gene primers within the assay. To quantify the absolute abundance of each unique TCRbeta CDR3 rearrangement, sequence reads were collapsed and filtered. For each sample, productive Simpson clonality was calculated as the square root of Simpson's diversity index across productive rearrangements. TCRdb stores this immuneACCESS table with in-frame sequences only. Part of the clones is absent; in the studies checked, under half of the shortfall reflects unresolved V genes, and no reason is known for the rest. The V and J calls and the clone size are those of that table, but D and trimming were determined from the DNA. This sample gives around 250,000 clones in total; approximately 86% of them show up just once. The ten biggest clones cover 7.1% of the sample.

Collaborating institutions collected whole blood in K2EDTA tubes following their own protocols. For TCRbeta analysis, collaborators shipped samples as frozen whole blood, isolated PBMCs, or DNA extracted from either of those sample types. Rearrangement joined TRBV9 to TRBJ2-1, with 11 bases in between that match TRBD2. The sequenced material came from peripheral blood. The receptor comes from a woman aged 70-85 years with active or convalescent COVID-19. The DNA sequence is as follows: TGTGCCAGCAGCGTAGAAATAGCGGGGGGGCATGAGCAGTTCTTC. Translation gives CASSVEIAGGHEQFF.